The text below deals with one T cell receptor (beta chain). Its antigen is undetermined. This sample's treatment: oral pan-JAK inhibitor, 5-10 mg twice daily. The data stem from a study of CD8+ T cells in alopecia areata. Extracted from the samples, RNA was reverse transcribed into cDNA to serve as the sequencing template. Repertoires were generated with immunoSEQ multiplex PCR, while TCRdb's copy carries only in-frame clones and drops some. Here the sample spans about 150,000 clones, less than 70% being singletons. Study-level points and caveats: Just one nonresponder means the tie between baseline CD8+ expansion and response stays uncertain.

The germline CDR1 and CDR2 sequences are MGHDK and SYGVNS. Trimming took off 3 bases at V and 5 bases at J, with 10 bases between the two ends. The CDR3 is 14 amino acids. This receptor was identified in a human donor with alopecia areata. The chain is built from TRBV25-1 and TRBJ2-2; D remains ambiguous. The specimen was CD8+ T cells sorted from blood, collected at week 4, from a patient treated with tofacitinib. The CDR3 sequence is CASSDEQSTGELFF. The CDR3 nucleotides read TGTGCCAGCAGTGACGAGCAGAGTACCGGGGAGCTGTTTTTT.